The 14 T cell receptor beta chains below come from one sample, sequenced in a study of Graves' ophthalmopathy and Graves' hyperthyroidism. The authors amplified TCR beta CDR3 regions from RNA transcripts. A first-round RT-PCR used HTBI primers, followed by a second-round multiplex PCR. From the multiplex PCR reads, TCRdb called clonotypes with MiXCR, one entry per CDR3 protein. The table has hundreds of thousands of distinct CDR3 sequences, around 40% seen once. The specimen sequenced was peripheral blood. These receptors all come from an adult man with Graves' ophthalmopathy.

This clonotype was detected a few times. In nucleotides, the CDR3 is TGCAGCGTTGCGGGCAGGGGAGTTCTATGGACTGAAGCTTTCTTT. Translation gives CSVAGRGVLWTEAFF. The chain links TRBV29-1 to TRBJ1-1; TRBD1 might be the D (6 bases). CDR1 and CDR2 from the germline V gene are SQVTM and ANQGSEA. The CDR3 is 15 amino acids. The V end lost 4 bases, the J end lost 5 bases, and 20 bases lay between the germline ends.

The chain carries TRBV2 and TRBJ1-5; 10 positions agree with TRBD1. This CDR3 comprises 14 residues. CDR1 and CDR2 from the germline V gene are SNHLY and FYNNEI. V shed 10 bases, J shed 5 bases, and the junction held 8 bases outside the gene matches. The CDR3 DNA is TGTGCCAACAGACCGGGGACAGGGGATCAGCCCCAGCATTTT. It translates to CANRPGTGDQPQHF.

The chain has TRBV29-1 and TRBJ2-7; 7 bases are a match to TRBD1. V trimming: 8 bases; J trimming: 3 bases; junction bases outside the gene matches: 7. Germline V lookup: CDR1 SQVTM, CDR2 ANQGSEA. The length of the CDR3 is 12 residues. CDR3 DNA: TGCAGCTTAGGACAGGTTGGCTACGAGCAGTACTTC. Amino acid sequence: CSLGQVGYEQYF.

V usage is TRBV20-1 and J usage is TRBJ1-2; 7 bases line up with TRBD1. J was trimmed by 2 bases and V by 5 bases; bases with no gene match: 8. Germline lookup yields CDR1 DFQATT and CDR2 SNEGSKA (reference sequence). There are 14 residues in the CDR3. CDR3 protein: CSAAPEGANYGYTF. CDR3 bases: TGCAGTGCTGCGCCTGAGGGGGCGAACTATGGCTACACCTTC.

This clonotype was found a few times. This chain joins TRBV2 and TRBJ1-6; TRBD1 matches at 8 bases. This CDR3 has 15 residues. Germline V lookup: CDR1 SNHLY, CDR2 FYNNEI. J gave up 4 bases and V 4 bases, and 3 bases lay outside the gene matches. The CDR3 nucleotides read TGTGCCAGCAGTGGCAGGGGGCCGTATAATTCACCCCTCCACTTT. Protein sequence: CASSGRGPYNSPLHF.

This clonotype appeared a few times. The CDR3, as DNA: TGTGCCAGCAGGCACAGGCGACTCTCTGGAAACACCATATATTTT. Protein: CASRHRRLSGNTIYF. The chain has TRBV2 and TRBJ1-3; D perhaps matches TRBD1 (5 bases). Trimming removed 6 bases from V and 0 bases from J, with 12 bases in between. This CDR3 is 15 amino acids long. Germline CDR1 and CDR2: SNHLY and FYNNEI.

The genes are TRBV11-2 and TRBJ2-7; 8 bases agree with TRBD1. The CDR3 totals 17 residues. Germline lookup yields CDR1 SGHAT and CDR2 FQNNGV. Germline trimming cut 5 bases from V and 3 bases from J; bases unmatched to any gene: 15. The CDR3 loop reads CASSQDQGGQEYYEQYF. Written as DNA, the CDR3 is TGTGCCAGCAGCCAAGATCAGGGGGGACAGGAATACTACGAGCAGTACTTC. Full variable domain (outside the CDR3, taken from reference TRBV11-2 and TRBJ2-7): EAGVAQSPRYKIIEKRQSVAFWCNPISGHATLYWYQQILGQGPKLLIQFQNNGVVDDSQLPKDRFSAERLKGVDSTLKIQPAKLEDSAVYLCASSQDQGGQEYYEQYFGPGTRLTVT.

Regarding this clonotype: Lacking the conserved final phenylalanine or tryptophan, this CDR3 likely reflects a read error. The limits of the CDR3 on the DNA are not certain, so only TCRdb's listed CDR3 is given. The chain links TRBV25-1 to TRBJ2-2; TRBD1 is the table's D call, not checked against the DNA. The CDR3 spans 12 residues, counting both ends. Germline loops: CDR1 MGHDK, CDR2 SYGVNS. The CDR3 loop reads CASSHRTGRDVY.

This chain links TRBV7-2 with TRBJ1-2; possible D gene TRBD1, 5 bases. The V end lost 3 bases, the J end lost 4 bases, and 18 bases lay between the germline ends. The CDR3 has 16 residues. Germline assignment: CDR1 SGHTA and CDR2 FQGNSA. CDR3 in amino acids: CASSLPRDALPYGYTF. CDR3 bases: TGTGCCAGCAGCTTGCCCCGGGACGCCCTTCCCTATGGCTACACCTTC.

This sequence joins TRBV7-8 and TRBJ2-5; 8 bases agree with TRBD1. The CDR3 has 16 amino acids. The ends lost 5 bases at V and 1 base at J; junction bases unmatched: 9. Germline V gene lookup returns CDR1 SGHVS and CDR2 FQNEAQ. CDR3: CASSHRTGRRQETQYF. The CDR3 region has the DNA TGTGCCAGCAGCCATAGGACAGGGCGGCGCCAAGAGACCCAGTACTTC.

As DNA, the CDR3 is TGTGCCAGCAGACAATTGACAGCTTCAGCGTGGGGCTACGAGCAGTACTTC. Amino acids: CASRQLTASAWGYEQYF. The rearrangement joins TRBV2 to TRBJ2-7; D is possibly TRBD1 (5 bases). V lost 6 bases and J lost 3, with 24 bases in between. Germline values: CDR1 SNHLY, CDR2 FYNNEI. The CDR3 is made up of 17 amino acids. Based on the CDR3 plus reference TRBV2 and TRBJ2-7, the full variable domain is EPEVTQTPSHQVTQMGQEVILRCVPISNHLYFYWYRQILGQKVEFLVSFYNNEISEKSEIFDDQFSVERPDGSNFTLKIRSTKLEDSAMYFCASRQLTASAWGYEQYFGPGTRLTVT.

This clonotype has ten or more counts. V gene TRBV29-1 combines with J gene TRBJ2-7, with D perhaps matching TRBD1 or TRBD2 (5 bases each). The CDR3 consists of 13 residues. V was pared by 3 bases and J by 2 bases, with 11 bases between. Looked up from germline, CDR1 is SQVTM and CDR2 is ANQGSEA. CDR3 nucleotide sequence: TGCAGCGTTGACCGGGACGGTACCTACGAGCAGTACTTC. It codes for CSVDRDGTYEQYF.

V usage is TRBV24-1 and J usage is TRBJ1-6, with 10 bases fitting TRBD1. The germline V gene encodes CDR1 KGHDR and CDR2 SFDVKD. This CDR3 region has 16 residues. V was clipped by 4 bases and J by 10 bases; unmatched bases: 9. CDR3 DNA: TGTGCCACCAGTGACCCAGGGACAGGGGCCGGATCACCCCTCCACTTT. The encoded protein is CATSDPGTGAGSPLHF.

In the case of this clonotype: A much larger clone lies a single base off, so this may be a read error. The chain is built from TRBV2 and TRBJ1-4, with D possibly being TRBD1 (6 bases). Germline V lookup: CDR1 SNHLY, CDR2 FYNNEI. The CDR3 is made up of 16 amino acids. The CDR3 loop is CASGERGAATNEKLFF. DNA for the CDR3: TGTGCCAGCGGTGAACGGGGGGCAGCAACTAATGAAAAACTGTTTTTT.